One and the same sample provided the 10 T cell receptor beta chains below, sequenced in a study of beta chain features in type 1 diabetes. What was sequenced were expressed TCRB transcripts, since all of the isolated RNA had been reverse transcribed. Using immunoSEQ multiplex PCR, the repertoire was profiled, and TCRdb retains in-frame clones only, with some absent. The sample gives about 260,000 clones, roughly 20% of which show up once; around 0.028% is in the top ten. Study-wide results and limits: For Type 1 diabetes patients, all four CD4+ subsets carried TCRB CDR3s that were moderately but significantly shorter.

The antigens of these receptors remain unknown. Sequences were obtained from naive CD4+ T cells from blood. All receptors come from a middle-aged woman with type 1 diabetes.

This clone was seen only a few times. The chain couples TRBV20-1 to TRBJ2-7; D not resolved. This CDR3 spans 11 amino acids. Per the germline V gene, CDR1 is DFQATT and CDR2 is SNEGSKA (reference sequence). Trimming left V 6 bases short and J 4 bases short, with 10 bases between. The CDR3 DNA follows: TGCAGTGCGATCCTAAAATACGAGCAGTACTTC. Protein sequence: CSAILKYEQYF.

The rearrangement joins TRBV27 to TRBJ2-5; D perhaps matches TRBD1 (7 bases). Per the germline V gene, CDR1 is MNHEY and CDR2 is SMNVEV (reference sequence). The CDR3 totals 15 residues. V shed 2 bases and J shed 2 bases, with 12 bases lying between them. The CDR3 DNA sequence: TGTGCCAGCAGTTTACTTCAGGGGGGACAAGAGACCCAGTACTTC. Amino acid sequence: CASSLLQGGQETQYF.

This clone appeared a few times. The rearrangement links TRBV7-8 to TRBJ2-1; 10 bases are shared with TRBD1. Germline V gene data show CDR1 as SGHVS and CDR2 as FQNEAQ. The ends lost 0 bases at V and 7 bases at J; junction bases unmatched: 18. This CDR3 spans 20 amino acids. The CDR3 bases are TGTGCCAGCAGCTTAGCGCGGGTGGTTTCTTTGGGGACAGGGGAAAATGAGCAGTTCTTC. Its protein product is CASSLARVVSLGTGENEQFF.

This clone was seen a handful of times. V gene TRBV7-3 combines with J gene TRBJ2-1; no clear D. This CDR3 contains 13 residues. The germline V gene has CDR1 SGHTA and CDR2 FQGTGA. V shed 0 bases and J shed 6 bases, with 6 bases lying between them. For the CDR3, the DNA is TGTGCCAGCAGCTTAACGACGGGCAATGAGCAGTTCTTC. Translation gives CASSLTTGNEQFF. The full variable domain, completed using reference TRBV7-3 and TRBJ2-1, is GAGVSQTPSNKVTEKGKYVELRCDPISGHTALYWYRQSLGQGPEFLIYFQGTGAADDSGLPNDRFFAVRPEGSVSTLKIQRTERGDSAVYLCASSLTTGNEQFFGPGTRLTVL.

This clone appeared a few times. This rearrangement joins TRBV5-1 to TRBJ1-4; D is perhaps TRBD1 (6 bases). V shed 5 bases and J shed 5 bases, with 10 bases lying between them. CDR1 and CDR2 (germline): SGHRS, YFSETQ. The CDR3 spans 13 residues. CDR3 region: CASRTGTNEKLFF. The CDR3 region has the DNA TGCGCCAGCAGGACAGGCACGAATGAAAAACTGTTTTTT.

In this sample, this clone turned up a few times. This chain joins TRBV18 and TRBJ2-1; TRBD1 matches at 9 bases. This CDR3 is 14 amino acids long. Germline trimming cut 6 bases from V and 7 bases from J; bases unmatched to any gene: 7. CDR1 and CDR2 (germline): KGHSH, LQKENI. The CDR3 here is CASSRTGAVNEQFF. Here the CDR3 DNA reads TGTGCCAGCTCCCGGACAGGGGCGGTGAATGAGCAGTTCTTC.

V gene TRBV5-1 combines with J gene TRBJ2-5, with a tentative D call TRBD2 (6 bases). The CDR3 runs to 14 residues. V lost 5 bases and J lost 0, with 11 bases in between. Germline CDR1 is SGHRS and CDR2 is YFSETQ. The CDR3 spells CASRQRVDQETQYF. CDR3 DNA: TGCGCCAGCAGACAGCGGGTGGACCAAGAGACCCAGTACTTC.

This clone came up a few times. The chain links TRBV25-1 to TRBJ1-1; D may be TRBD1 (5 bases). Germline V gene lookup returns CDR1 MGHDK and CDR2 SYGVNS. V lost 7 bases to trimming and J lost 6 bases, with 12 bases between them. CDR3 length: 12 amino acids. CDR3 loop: CASTARGAEAFF. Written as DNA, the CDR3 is TGTGCCAGCACCGCTAGGGGTGCTGAAGCTTTCTTT.

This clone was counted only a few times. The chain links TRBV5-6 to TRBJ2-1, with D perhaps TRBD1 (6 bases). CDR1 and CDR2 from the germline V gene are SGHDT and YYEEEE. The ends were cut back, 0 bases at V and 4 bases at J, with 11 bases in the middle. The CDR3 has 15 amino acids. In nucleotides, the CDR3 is TGTGCCAGCAGCTTGGTACAGGGATATTACAATGAGCAGTTCTTC. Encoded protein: CASSLVQGYYNEQFF. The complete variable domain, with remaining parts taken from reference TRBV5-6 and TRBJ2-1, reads DAGVTQSPTHLIKTRGQQVTLRCSPKSGHDTVSWYQQALGQGPQFIFQYYEEEERQRGNFPDRFSGHQFPNYSSELNVNALLLGDSALYLCASSLVQGYYNEQFFGPGTRLTVL.

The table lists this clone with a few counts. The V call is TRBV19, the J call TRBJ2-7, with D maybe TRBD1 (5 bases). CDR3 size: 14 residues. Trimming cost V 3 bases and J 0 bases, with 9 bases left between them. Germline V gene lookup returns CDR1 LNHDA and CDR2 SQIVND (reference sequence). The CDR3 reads CASSIRESSYEQYF. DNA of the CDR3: TGTGCCAGTAGTATCAGGGAATCCTCCTACGAGCAGTACTTC.